The sample holds a few counts of the clone carrying this T cell receptor (beta chain). Its antigen is undetermined. One junction end disagrees with the germline gene, perhaps due to a read error. This record comes from a study of T-cell reconstitution after alpha-beta-depleted transplantation in children. Study results and limitations: Among T cells one year after transplant, newly produced cells accounted for most counts and diversity.

TCRbeta library preparation incorporated unique molecular identifiers. TCRdb processed the PCR reads anew with MiXCR; each CDR3 protein has one entry. The sample records some 600,000 distinct CDR3 sequences, roughly 13% being singletons. The CDR3 is 10 residues long. Germline-derived CDR1 and CDR2 are DFQATT and SNEGSKA (reference sequence). The V call is TRBV20-1, the J call TRBJ2-3; perhaps TRBD1 as D (5 bases). The input for sequencing was PBMCs, mostly from graft donor cells, taken 360 days after TCRalphabeta/CD19-depleted stem cell transplant. The receptor was isolated from a male patient younger than 18 who had a stem cell transplant for acute myeloid leukemia, so the T cells may come from the graft donor. CDR3 in amino acids: CSAAPYRWGF. The CDR3 coding sequence is TGCAGTGCCGCCCCGTACAGGTGGGGTTTT.